These T cell receptor beta chains were read from a single sample in a study of blood T cell repertoires in COVID-19. Data came from immunoSEQ multiplex PCR; TCRdb stores just in-frame clones and leaves some out. The data hold 250,000 to 350,000 clones, with about nine tenths observed a single time. Specimen: PBMCs or T cells enriched from blood (not recorded which). Every receptor here comes from a woman between 45 and 60 years old who had recovered from COVID-19. Each CDR3 is given with its conserved first and last residue. D genes are given only for firm matches. Part of the rows lack a size; the others show once, few, many or a class for expanded clones.

v_call,clone_size,d_call,j_call,cdr3_nt,cdr3_aa
TRBV30,NA,NA,TRBJ1-1,TGTGCCTGGAGTGTACAGGGGAACACTGAAGCTTTCTTT,CAWSVQGNTEAFF
TRBV29-1,NA,TRBD1,TRBJ1-1,TGCAGCGTTGAGAAAAGGAGCAAACAGGGGAATAGGGGGACTGAAGCTTTCTTT,CSVEKRSKQGNRGTEAFF
TRBV18,NA,TRBD1,TRBJ1-2,TGTGCCAGCTCACCACCGTGGGACAGCGGTGGCTACACCTTC,CASSPPWDSGGYTF
TRBV7-2,NA,TRBD2,TRBJ2-2,TGTGCCAGCAGCCATTTCGGGACTAGCGGTACCGGGGAGCTGTTTTTT,CASSHFGTSGTGELFF
TRBV5-6,NA,TRBD1,TRBJ1-1,TGTGCCAGCAGTTTTCGTAGGACAGGAGTGAACACTGAAGCTTTCTTT,CASSFRRTGVNTEAFF
TRBV5-1,NA,NA,TRBJ1-4,TGCGCCAGCAGCTTACGAGGGATCGGGGCTAATGAAAAACTGTTTTTT,CASSLRGIGANEKLFF
TRBV4-3,few,TRBD2,TRBJ2-1,TGCGCCAGCAGCCAAGGGTCGGGACTAATTTACAATGAGCAGTTCTTC,CASSQGSGLIYNEQFF
TRBV7-6,NA,NA,TRBJ1-4,TGTGCCAGCAGCTTAATTGGGCCCACTAATGAAAAACTGTTTTTT,CASSLIGPTNEKLFF
TRBV20-1,NA,TRBD1,TRBJ2-7,TGCAGTGCAAAACAGGGGTACGAGCAGTACTTC,CSAKQGYEQYF
TRBV12-3/TRBV12-4,NA,NA,TRBJ2-3,TGTGCCAGCAGTCAGGGCCCAGATACGCAGTATTTT,CASSQGPDTQYF
TRBV27,NA,TRBD2,TRBJ2-1,TGTGCCAGCAGTTTATCAGGCGGGAGGCTTCGTGGTGAGCAGTTCTTC,CASSLSGGRLRGEQFF
TRBV24-1,NA,TRBD2,TRBJ2-1,TGTGCCACCAGTGATTTCGCGGGAGGATACAATGAGCAGTTCTTC,CATSDFAGGYNEQFF
TRBV7-9,NA,TRBD1,TRBJ2-7,TGTGCCAGCAGCGACCAGGTCGGACAGGGGCCCTACGAGCAGTACTTC,CASSDQVGQGPYEQYF
TRBV21-1,once,NA,TRBJ1-5,TGTGCCAGCAGCAAAAGCGCCCACAGGTTTTATAGCAATCAGCCCCAGCATTTT,CASSKSAHRFYSNQPQHF
TRBV28,NA,NA,TRBJ2-7,TGTGCCAGCAGTTTGACGGGAACTCCCTACGAGCAGTACTTC,CASSLTGTPYEQYF
TRBV4-1,NA,TRBD2,TRBJ2-1,TGCGCCAGCAGCCAAGGGGGACTAGCGGGGTCCGGATACAATGAGCAGTTCTTC,CASSQGGLAGSGYNEQFF
TRBV2,few,TRBD1,TRBJ2-7,TGTGCCAGCAGTCATCGGACAGGAGTCTACGAGCAGTACTTC,CASSHRTGVYEQYF
TRBV10-3,NA,TRBD1,TRBJ2-7,TGTGCCATCACTGCCGGGACAGGGCGATACGAGCAGTACTTC,CAITAGTGRYEQYF
TRBV27,NA,NA,TRBJ2-7,TGTGCCAGCAGTTTATACCGGACAGATTACGAGCAGTACTTC,CASSLYRTDYEQYF
TRBV7-9,NA,NA,TRBJ1-2,TGTGCCAGCAGCTTAGGGGGCGGCTACACCTTC,CASSLGGGYTF
TRBV4-2,once,NA,TRBJ1-6,TGTGCCAGCAGCCAACCCCCTGCCGGTTCACCCCTCCACTTT,CASSQPPAGSPLHF
TRBV28,NA,NA,TRBJ1-2,TGTGCCAGCAGTTTAGGGAATTATCAAGCCCGCCGGGGGGGCTACACCTTC,CASSLGNYQARRGGYTF
TRBV3-1/TRBV3-2,NA,TRBD1,TRBJ1-6,TGTGCCAGCAGCCCACGCGGGACAGACTATAATTCACCCCTCCACTTT,CASSPRGTDYNSPLHF
TRBV6-2/TRBV6-3,NA,NA,TRBJ1-1,TGTGCCAGCAGTTGGGTGGCCGGACGACTACCAGAGACTGAAGCTTTCTTT,CASSWVAGRLPETEAFF
TRBV28,NA,NA,TRBJ1-5,TGTGCCAGCAGTTACGGGGTCGATCAGCCCCAGCATTTT,CASSYGVDQPQHF
TRBV28,NA,NA,TRBJ1-5,TGTGCCAGCAGTTTACAAACACGCAATCAGCCCCAGCATTTT,CASSLQTRNQPQHF
TRBV16,NA,TRBD1,TRBJ1-1,TGTGCCAGCAGCCGAAGGACAGGCGGTGAAGCTTTCTTT,CASSRRTGGEAFF
TRBV11-3,NA,TRBD2,TRBJ2-1,TGTGCCAGCAGCCCCAGCGGGGCATACAATGAGCAGTTCTTC,CASSPSGAYNEQFF
TRBV20-1,NA,NA,TRBJ2-7,TGCAGTGCTAGTAGGGTAGCGCCTCGGTACGAGCAGTACTTC,CSASRVAPRYEQYF
TRBV15,NA,TRBD1,TRBJ1-2,TGTGCCACCAGCAGGTTAGACAGGGGAAACTATGGCTACACCTTC,CATSRLDRGNYGYTF
TRBV29-1,NA,TRBD1,TRBJ2-7,TGCAGCGTTGAAGATCTTTGGACAGGGTTATCCGAGCAGTACTTC,CSVEDLWTGLSEQYF
TRBV7-2,NA,TRBD2,TRBJ2-1,TGTGCCAGCAGCTTACCCTCCGGGACTACCCTAGCCTCCTACAATGAGCAGTTCTTC,CASSLPSGTTLASYNEQFF
TRBV28,NA,NA,TRBJ2-1,TGTGCCAGCAGGTCCCTAGAACCTGAGCAGTTCTTC,CASRSLEPEQFF
TRBV11-3,NA,TRBD1,TRBJ1-4,TGTGCCAGCAGCTTAGGGCAGGGGGACGAAAAACTGTTTTTT,CASSLGQGDEKLFF
TRBV28,NA,TRBD1,TRBJ1-2,TGTGCCAGCAGTCAACTCCCCGGGACAGGGATTTTCGGCTACACCTTC,CASSQLPGTGIFGYTF
TRBV4-1,NA,TRBD2,TRBJ2-7,TGCGCCAGCAGCCAAGTGTCGGCGGGAGATGGGAACGAGCAGTACTTC,CASSQVSAGDGNEQYF
TRBV7-3,NA,TRBD2,TRBJ2-1,TGTGCCAGCAGCCCGACGAGCGGGAGCAGTTCCAATGAGCAGTTCTTC,CASSPTSGSSSNEQFF
TRBV6-2/TRBV6-3,NA,NA,TRBJ1-5,TGTGCCAGCAGTTATCGCGAGCGTTATAGCAATCAGCCCCAGCATTTT,CASSYRERYSNQPQHF
TRBV5-1,NA,TRBD1,TRBJ1-4,TGCGCCAGCAGCCCAGGGACAGGGTCTAATGAAAAACTGTTTTTT,CASSPGTGSNEKLFF
TRBV9,once,TRBD1,TRBJ2-2,TGTGCCAGCAGCGGAGGGGACAGGGGGGCGGAAGTCCGGGTCACCGGGGAGCTGTTTTTT,CASSGGDRGAEVRVTGELFF